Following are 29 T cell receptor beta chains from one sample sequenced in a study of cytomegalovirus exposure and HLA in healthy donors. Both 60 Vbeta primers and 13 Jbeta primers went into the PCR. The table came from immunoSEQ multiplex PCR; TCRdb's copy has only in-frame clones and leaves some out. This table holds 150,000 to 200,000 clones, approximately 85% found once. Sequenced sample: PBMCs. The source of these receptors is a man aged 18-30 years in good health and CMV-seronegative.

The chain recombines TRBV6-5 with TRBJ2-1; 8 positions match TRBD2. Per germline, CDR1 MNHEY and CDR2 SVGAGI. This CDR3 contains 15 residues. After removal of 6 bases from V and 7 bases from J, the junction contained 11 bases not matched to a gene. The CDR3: CASRIRGGSGNEQFF. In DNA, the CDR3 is TGTGCCAGCAGAATACGGGGGGGCTCAGGTAATGAGCAGTTCTTC.

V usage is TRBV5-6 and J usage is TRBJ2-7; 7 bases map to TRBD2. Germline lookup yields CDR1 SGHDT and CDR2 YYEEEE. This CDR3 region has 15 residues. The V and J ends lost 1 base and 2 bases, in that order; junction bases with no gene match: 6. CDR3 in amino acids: CASSLPGGSPYEQYF. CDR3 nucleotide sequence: TGTGCCAGCAGCTTGCCGGGAGGATCTCCCTACGAGCAGTACTTC.

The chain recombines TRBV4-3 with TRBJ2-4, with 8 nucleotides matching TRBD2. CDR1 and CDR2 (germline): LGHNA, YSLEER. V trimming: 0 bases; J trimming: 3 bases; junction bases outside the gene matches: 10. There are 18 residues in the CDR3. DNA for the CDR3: TGCGCCAGCAGCCAAGATATTTCGGGAGGGCGACGCAAAAACATTCAGTACTTC. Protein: CASSQDISGGRRKNIQYF.

The CDR3 loop reads CAISEGEGLVWPNYNEQFF. The CDR3 nucleotides are TGTGCCATCAGTGAAGGGGAGGGCCTTGTTTGGCCCAACTACAATGAGCAGTTCTTC. The rearrangement joins TRBV10-3 to TRBJ2-1; 7 bases map to TRBD2. Germline-derived CDR1 and CDR2 are ENHRY and SYGVKD. The CDR3 runs 19 residues. V dropped 3 bases and J dropped 3; count of bases not matched to a gene: 17.

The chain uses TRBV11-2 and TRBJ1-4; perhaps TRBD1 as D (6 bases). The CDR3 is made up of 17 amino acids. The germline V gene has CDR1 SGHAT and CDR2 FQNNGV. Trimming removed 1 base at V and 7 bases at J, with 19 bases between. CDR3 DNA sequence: TGTGCCAGCAGCTTAGCCGCGTTCTGGGGGGGGCCTGAAAAACTGTTTTTT. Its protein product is CASSLAAFWGGPEKLFF.

CDR3 in amino acids: CASSLRVANTGELFF. In DNA form, the CDR3 reads TGTGCCAGCAGCTTACGGGTCGCGAACACCGGGGAGCTGTTTTTT. The rearrangement uses TRBV7-6 and TRBJ2-2; D is unresolved. Germline lookup yields CDR1 SGHVS and CDR2 FNYEAQ. The CDR3 runs to 15 residues. Trimming took off 2 bases at V and 0 bases at J, with 7 bases between the two ends.

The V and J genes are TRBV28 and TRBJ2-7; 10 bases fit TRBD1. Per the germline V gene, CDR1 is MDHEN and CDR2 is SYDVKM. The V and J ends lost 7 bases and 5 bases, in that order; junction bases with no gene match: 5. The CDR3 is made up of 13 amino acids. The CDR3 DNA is TGTGCCAGCACCTTCGGACAGGGGGACGAGCAGTACTTC. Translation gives CASTFGQGDEQYF.

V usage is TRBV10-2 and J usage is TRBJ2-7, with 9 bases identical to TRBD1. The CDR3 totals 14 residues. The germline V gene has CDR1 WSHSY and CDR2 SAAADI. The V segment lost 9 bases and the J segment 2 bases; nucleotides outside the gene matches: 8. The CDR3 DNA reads TGCGCCAGTCGAGGGACAGGGAAAACCTACGAGCAGTACTTC. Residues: CASRGTGKTYEQYF.

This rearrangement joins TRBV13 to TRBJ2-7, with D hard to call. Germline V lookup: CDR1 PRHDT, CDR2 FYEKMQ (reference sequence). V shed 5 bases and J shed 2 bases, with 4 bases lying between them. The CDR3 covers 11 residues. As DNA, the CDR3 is TGTGCCAGCAGCGTTACCTACGAGCAGTACTTC. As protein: CASSVTYEQYF.

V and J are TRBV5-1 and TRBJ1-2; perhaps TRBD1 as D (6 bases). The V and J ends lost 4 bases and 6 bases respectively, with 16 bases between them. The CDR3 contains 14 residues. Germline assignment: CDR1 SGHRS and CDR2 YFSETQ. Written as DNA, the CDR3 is TGCGCCAGCAGCCAAGTGGGTGGGGGCGATGGCTACACCTTC. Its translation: CASSQVGGGDGYTF.

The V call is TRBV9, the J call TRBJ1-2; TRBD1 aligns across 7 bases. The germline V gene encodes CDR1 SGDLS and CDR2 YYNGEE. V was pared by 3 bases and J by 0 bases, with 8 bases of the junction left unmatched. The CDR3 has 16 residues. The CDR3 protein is CASSDGQASSNYGYTF. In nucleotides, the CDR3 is TGTGCCAGCAGCGATGGACAGGCCTCCTCTAACTATGGCTACACCTTC. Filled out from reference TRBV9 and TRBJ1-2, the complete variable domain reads DSGVTQTPKHLITATGQRVTLRCSPRSGDLSVYWYQQSLDQGLQFLIQYYNGEERAKGNILERFSAQQFPDLHSELNLSSLELGDSALYFCASSDGQASSNYGYTFGSGTRLTVV.

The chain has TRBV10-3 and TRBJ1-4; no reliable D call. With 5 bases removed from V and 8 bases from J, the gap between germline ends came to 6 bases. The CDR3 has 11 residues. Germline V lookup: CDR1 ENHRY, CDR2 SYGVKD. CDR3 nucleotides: TGTGCCATCAGTACGGGGGAAAAACTGTTTTTT. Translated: CAISTGEKLFF.

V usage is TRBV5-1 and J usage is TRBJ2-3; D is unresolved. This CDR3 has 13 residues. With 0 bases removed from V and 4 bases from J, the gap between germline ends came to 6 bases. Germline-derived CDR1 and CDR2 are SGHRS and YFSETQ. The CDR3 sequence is CASSLVGADTQYF. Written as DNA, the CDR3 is TGCGCCAGCAGCTTGGTGGGCGCAGATACGCAGTATTTT.

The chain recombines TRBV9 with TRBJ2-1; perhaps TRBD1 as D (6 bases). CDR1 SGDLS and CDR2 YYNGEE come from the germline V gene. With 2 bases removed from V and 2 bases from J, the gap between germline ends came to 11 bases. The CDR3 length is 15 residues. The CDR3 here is CASSVIGGTYNEQFF. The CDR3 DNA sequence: TGTGCCAGCAGCGTTATAGGGGGTACCTACAATGAGCAGTTCTTC.

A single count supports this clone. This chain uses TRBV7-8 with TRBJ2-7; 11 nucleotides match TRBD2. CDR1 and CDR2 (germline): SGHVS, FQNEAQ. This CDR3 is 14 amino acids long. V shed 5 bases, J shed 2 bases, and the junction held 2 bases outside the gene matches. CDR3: CASSEGLAAYEQYF. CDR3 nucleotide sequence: TGTGCCAGCAGCGAGGGACTAGCGGCCTACGAGCAGTACTTC.

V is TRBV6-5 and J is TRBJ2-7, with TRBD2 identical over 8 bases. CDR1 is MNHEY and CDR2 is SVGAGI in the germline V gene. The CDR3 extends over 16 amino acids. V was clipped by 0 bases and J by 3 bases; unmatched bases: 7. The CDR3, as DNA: TGTGCCAGCAGTTACTCGAGGACTAGCACAAACTACGAGCAGTACTTC. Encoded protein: CASSYSRTSTNYEQYF.

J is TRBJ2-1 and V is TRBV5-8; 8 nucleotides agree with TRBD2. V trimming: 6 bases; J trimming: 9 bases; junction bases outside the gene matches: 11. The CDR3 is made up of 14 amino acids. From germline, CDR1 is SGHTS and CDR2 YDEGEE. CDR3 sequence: CASTLSSGFFEQFF. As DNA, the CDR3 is TGTGCCAGCACTCTTTCTAGCGGGTTTTTTGAGCAGTTCTTC.

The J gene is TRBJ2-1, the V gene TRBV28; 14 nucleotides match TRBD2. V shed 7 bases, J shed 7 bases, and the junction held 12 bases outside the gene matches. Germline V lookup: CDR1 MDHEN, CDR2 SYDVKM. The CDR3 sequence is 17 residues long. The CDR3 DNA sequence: TGTGCCAGCAAGGGGGGACTAGCGGGAGTGGGAGGGAATGAGCAGTTCTTC. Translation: CASKGGLAGVGGNEQFF.

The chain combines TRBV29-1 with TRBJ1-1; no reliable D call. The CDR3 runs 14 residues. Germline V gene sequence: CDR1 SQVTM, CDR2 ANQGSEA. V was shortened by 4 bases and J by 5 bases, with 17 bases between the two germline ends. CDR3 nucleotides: TGCAGCGTTGCTGTCGCGTCGCGCAGGACTGAAGCTTTCTTT. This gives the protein CSVAVASRRTEAFF.

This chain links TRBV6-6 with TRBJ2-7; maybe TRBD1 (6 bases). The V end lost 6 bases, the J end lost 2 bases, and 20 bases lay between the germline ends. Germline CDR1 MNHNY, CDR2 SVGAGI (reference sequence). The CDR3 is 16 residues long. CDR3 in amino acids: CASRVASRDITYEQYF. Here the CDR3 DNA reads TGTGCCAGCAGAGTCGCGAGCCGGGACATTACCTACGAGCAGTACTTC.

The CDR3 sequence is CASSRTGGSYNEQFF. The CDR3, as DNA: TGTGCCAGTAGTCGGACAGGGGGCTCCTACAATGAGCAGTTCTTC. V usage is TRBV19 and J usage is TRBJ2-1, with 10 nucleotides matching TRBD1. Germline loops: CDR1 LNHDA, CDR2 SQIVND (reference sequence). This CDR3 spans 15 amino acids. Trimming removed 5 bases from V and 0 bases from J; junction bases left unmatched: 1.

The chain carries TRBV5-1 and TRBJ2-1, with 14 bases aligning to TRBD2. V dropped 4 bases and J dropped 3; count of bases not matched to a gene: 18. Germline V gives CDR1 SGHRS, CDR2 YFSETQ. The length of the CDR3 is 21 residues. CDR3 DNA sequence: TGCGCCAGCAGCGCGAGAACCGGGACTAGCGGGAGAATGGCCCTCTACAATGAGCAGTTCTTC. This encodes CASSARTGTSGRMALYNEQFF.

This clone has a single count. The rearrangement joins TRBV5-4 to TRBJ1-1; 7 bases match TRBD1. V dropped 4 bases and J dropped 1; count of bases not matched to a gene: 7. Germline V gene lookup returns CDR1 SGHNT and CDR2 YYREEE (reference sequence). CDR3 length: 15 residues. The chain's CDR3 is CASSPRQGSNTEAFF. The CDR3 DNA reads TGTGCCAGCAGCCCAAGACAGGGATCGAACACTGAAGCTTTCTTT. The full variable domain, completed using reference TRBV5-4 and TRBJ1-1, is ETGVTQSPTHLIKTRGQQVTLRCSSQSGHNTVSWYQQALGQGPQFIFQYYREEENGRGNFPPRFSGLQFPNYSSELNVNALELDDSALYLCASSPRQGSNTEAFFGQGTRLTVV.

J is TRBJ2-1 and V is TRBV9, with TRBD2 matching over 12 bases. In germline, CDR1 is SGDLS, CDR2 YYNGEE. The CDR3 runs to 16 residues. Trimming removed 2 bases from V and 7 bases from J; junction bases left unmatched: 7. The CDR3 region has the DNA TGTGCCAGCAGCGTGCGGTCTAGCGGGAGGGAGAATGAGCAGTTCTTC. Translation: CASSVRSSGRENEQFF.

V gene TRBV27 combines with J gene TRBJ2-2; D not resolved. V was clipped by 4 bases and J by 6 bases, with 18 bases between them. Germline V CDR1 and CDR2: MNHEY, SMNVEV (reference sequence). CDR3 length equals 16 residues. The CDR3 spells CASSSHFGFKPGELFF. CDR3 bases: TGTGCCAGCAGTTCCCATTTCGGGTTCAAACCCGGGGAGCTGTTTTTT.

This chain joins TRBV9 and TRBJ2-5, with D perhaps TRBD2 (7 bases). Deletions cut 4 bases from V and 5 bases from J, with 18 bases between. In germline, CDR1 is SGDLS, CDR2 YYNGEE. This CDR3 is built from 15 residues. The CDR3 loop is CASSLGGGGWETQYF. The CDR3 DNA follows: TGTGCCAGCAGCCTGGGGGGGGGCGGATGGGAGACCCAGTACTTC.

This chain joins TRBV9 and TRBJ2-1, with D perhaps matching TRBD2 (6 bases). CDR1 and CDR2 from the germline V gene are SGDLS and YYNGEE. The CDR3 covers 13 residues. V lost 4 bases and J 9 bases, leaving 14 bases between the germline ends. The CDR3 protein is CASSLGGVSEQFF. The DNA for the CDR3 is TGTGCCAGCAGCCTAGGCGGGGTAAGTGAGCAGTTCTTC.

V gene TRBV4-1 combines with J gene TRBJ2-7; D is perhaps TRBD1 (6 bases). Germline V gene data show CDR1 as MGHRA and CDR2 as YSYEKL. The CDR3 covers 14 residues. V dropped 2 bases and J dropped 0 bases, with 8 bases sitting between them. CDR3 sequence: CASSQQGISYEQYF. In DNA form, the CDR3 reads TGCGCCAGCAGCCAACAGGGGATCTCCTACGAGCAGTACTTC.

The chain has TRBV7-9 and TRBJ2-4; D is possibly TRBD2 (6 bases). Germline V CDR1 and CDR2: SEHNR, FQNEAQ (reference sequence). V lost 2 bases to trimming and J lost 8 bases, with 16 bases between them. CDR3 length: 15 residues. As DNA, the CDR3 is TGTGCCAGCAGCTTATCAAGCGGGTTGAGGGACATTCAGTACTTC. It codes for CASSLSSGLRDIQYF.